The 21 T cell receptor beta chains given below trace back to one sample, sequenced in a study of cytomegalovirus exposure and HLA in healthy donors. The PCR made use of 60 Vbeta and 13 Jbeta primers. Method: immunoSEQ multiplex PCR; TCRdb's copy keeps in-frame clones and lacks some. The data show fewer than 250,000 clones, with approximately 70% seen just once and approximately 3.1% held by the top ten. Sequencing input: PBMCs. The receptors shown here come from a woman in her 30s in good health and CMV-seropositive.

This clone was found a few times. The junction differs from germline at one of its ends, possibly a read error. The V and J genes are TRBV7-9 and TRBJ2-1; no reliable D call. Germline assignment: CDR1 SEHNR and CDR2 FQNEAQ (reference sequence). CDR3 length: 12 amino acids. CDR3 sequence: CSSSFRLDEQFF. The CDR3 DNA reads as TGTTCCAGCAGCTTTAGACTTGATGAGCAGTTCTTC.

The chain combines TRBV6-1 with TRBJ2-5; D may be TRBD2 (5 bases). Germline CDR1 MNHNS, CDR2 SASEGT. Trimming left V 6 bases short and J 11 bases short, with 13 bases between. CDR3 length equals 11 residues. CDR3 in amino acids: CASSALGEQYF. The CDR3 DNA reads TGTGCCAGCAGCGCGCTCGGGGAGCAGTACTTC.

The chain links TRBV19 to TRBJ1-1; TRBD1 is a possible D gene (6 bases). CDR1 is LNHDA, CDR2 SQIVND, per germline (reference sequence). Trimming removed 3 bases at V and 1 base at J, with 15 bases between. CDR3 length equals 16 residues. DNA of the CDR3: TGTGCCAGTAGTATCGCCGGGGGGCCGGGGAACACTGAAGCTTTCTTT. Amino acids: CASSIAGGPGNTEAFF. The whole variable domain, remainder taken from reference TRBV19 and TRBJ1-1, is DGGITQSPKYLFRKEGQNVTLSCEQNLNHDAMYWYRQDPGQGLRLIYYSQIVNDFQKGDIAEGYSVSREKKESFPLTVTSAQKNPTAFYLCASSIAGGPGNTEAFFGQGTRLTVV.

The gene calls are TRBV5-1 and TRBJ2-7; 10 bases map to TRBD2. In germline, CDR1 is SGHRS, CDR2 YFSETQ. Trimming cost V 1 base and J 5 bases; bases outside gene matches: 12. The CDR3 loop spans 17 amino acids. The CDR3 region is CASSLSASGSSLHEQYF. CDR3 sequence (DNA): TGCGCCAGCAGCTTGTCGGCTAGCGGGAGCTCTCTCCACGAGCAGTACTTC.

The chain recombines TRBV2 with TRBJ2-5; 13 bases are a match to TRBD2. The germline gives CDR1 SNHLY, CDR2 FYNNEI. After removal of 7 bases from V and 5 bases from J, the junction contained 1 base not matched to a gene. CDR3 length: 13 residues. The CDR3 DNA reads as TGTGCCAGCAAGACTAGCGGGAGGGAGACCCAGTACTTC. Translation gives CASKTSGRETQYF. Based on the CDR3 plus reference TRBV2 and TRBJ2-5, the full variable domain is EPEVTQTPSHQVTQMGQEVILRCVPISNHLYFYWYRQILGQKVEFLVSFYNNEISEKSEIFDDQFSVERPDGSNFTLKIRSTKLEDSAMYFCASKTSGRETQYFGPGTRLLVL.

The table lists this clone with a few counts. This chain uses TRBV2 with TRBJ1-4, with 7 positions matching TRBD1. The V gene's germline CDR1 is SNHLY and CDR2 FYNNEI. The CDR3 is 15 residues long. Trimming took 5 bases from V and 4 from J; bases not matched to a gene: 7. CDR3 in DNA: TGTGCCAGCAGTTCTAACAGGGGTAGTAATGAAAAACTGTTTTTT. It is translated as CASSSNRGSNEKLFF.

This clone was observed many times. The chain uses TRBV4-2 and TRBJ2-3; D is possibly TRBD2 (6 bases). CDR1 is LGHNA, CDR2 YNFKEQ, per germline. The CDR3 runs 15 residues. Trimming took off 1 base at V and 9 bases at J, with 17 bases between the two ends. The CDR3: CASSQVWDLDETQYF. CDR3 bases: TGTGCCAGCAGCCAAGTTTGGGACTTAGATGAAACGCAGTATTTT.

The V and J genes are TRBV7-8 and TRBJ2-7; a weak D match, TRBD2 (5 bases). Germline lookup yields CDR1 SGHVS and CDR2 FQNEAQ. CDR3 length: 12 amino acids. With 3 bases removed from V and 6 bases from J, the gap between germline ends came to 9 bases. The CDR3 coding sequence is TGTGCCAGCAGCTTGAGGGTCGGCGAGCAGTACTTC. Protein: CASSLRVGEQYF.

The V and J genes are TRBV4-2 and TRBJ2-2, with 12 nucleotides matching TRBD2. Germline CDR1 and CDR2: LGHNA and YNFKEQ. This CDR3 comprises 16 residues. V lost 2 bases to trimming and J lost 6 bases; unmatched junction nucleotides: 4. CDR3 loop: CASSQRLAGEAGELFF. As DNA, the CDR3 is TGTGCCAGCAGCCAACGACTAGCGGGAGAGGCCGGGGAGCTGTTTTTT.

V gene TRBV6-1 combines with J gene TRBJ2-7; a possible D gene is TRBD2 (6 bases). V shed 1 base and J shed 4 bases, with 14 bases lying between them. The germline V gene has CDR1 MNHNS and CDR2 SASEGT. The CDR3 is 15 residues long. The DNA for the CDR3 is TGTGCCAGCAGTGAAGAGGGGAAGGCGGGGTACGAGCAGTACTTC. Translated: CASSEEGKAGYEQYF.

The genes are TRBV14 and TRBJ2-1; 8 bases fit TRBD2. J gave up 7 bases and V 1 base, and 15 bases lay outside the gene matches. The CDR3 totals 18 residues. Germline V gene data show CDR1 as SGHDN and CDR2 as FVKESK. The DNA for the CDR3 is TGTGCCAGCAGCCAAGTTGCTATGGGGCTAGCGGGTGGAAATGAGCAGTTCTTC. Its protein product is CASSQVAMGLAGGNEQFF.

The J gene is TRBJ1-1, the V gene TRBV5-1; possible D gene TRBD1, 5 bases. The CDR3 runs 15 residues. Germline CDR1 SGHRS, CDR2 YFSETQ. V was clipped by 0 bases and J by 4 bases, with 13 bases between them. CDR3 sequence: CASSLVDSWSTEAFF. CDR3 coding DNA: TGCGCCAGCAGCTTGGTAGACAGCTGGAGCACTGAAGCTTTCTTT.

The chain employs TRBV29-1 and TRBJ2-5; tentative D call: TRBD1 (6 bases). CDR1 and CDR2 from the germline V gene are SQVTM and ANQGSEA. This CDR3 is 12 amino acids long. Between the trimmed V and J ends, which lost 5 bases and 5 bases, there was a span of 12 bases. The CDR3 DNA is TGCAGCGTTTCCCCAGGGGACGAGACCCAGTACTTC. Protein product: CSVSPGDETQYF.

The chain has TRBV19 and TRBJ1-5, with D maybe TRBD1 (5 bases). This CDR3 has 16 residues. V lost 7 bases and J lost 0, with 16 bases in between. Germline CDR1 and CDR2: LNHDA and SQIVND (reference sequence). CDR3 bases: TGTGCCAGTACCGAGGCGGGGCCTTATAGCAATCAGCCCCAGCATTTT. This gives the protein CASTEAGPYSNQPQHF.

The chain uses TRBV5-1 and TRBJ2-1; maybe TRBD1 (6 bases). CDR1 SGHRS and CDR2 YFSETQ come from the germline V gene. This CDR3 spans 16 amino acids. Trimming stripped 1 base from V and 0 bases from J, with 11 bases between. The DNA for the CDR3 is TGCGCCAGCAGCTTGCGCTTACAGGGCTCCTACAATGAGCAGTTCTTC. It translates to CASSLRLQGSYNEQFF.

There are a few counts of this clone. This rearrangement joins TRBV5-1 to TRBJ1-1; a weak D match, TRBD1 (5 bases). Germline V gives CDR1 SGHRS, CDR2 YFSETQ. V was clipped by 7 bases and J by 0 bases, with 16 bases between them. The CDR3 spans 15 residues. CDR3 protein: CASSGGSLMNTEAFF. The CDR3 DNA sequence: TGCGCCAGCTCGGGGGGTTCGCTGATGAACACTGAAGCTTTCTTT.

V gene TRBV7-9 combines with J gene TRBJ2-7, with TRBD2 matching over 13 bases. The CDR3 runs to 16 residues. CDR1 and CDR2 from the germline V gene are SEHNR and FQNEAQ (reference sequence). V was clipped by 2 bases and J by 5 bases; unmatched bases: 6. CDR3: CASSLRTSGRSDEQYF. CDR3 DNA sequence: TGTGCCAGCAGCTTAAGGACTAGCGGGAGATCAGACGAGCAGTACTTC.

The gene calls are TRBV12-5 and TRBJ2-1; 10 nucleotides line up with TRBD2. The length of the CDR3 is 15 residues. The V segment lost 7 bases and the J segment 7 bases; nucleotides outside the gene matches: 10. Germline loops: CDR1 LGHNT, CDR2 FRNRAP. DNA for the CDR3: TGTGCTAGTGTCTTGGGTAATAGCGGGAGGAATGAGCAGTTCTTC. Amino acid sequence: CASVLGNSGRNEQFF.

The gene calls are TRBV5-4 and TRBJ1-5; D unclear. Trimming shortened V by 2 bases and J by 2 bases, and 5 bases separated the two germline ends. The CDR3 has 13 amino acids. CDR1 and CDR2 from the germline V gene are SGHNT and YYREEE (reference sequence). The CDR3 nucleotides are TGTGCCAGCAGCTTCGGAGGCAATCAGCCCCAGCATTTT. This sequence encodes CASSFGGNQPQHF.

The chain is built from TRBV19 and TRBJ2-1, with D tentatively TRBD1 (5 bases). Germline V gene lookup returns CDR1 LNHDA and CDR2 SQIVND (reference sequence). The V end was cut by 6 bases, the J end by 4 bases, with 13 bases between. This CDR3 spans 14 amino acids. The CDR3 nucleotides read TGTGCCAGTAGCCAGGGTCTGGGGTACAATGAGCAGTTCTTC. This translates into CASSQGLGYNEQFF.

V is TRBV11-3 and J is TRBJ2-3, with D perhaps TRBD2 (6 bases). The CDR3 length is 15 residues. The ends were cut back, 7 bases at V and 0 bases at J, with 14 bases in the middle. Germline V gene sequence: CDR1 SGHNT, CDR2 YENEEA. CDR3 loop: CASTEASASTDTQYF. The CDR3 nucleotides are TGTGCCAGCACCGAGGCTAGCGCCAGCACAGATACGCAGTATTTT.